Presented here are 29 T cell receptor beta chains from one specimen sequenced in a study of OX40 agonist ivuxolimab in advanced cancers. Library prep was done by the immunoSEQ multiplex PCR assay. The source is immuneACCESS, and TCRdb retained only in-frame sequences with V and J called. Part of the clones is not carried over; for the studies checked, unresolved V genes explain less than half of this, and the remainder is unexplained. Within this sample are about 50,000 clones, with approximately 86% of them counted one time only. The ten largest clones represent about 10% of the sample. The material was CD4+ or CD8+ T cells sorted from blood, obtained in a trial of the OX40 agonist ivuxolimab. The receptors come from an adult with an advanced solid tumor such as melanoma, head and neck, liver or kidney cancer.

The CDR3 spells CASSLWAGDEQYF. The CDR3 bases are TGTGCCAGCAGCTTATGGGCCGGGGACGAGCAGTACTTC. This chain connects TRBV7-9 to TRBJ2-7, with D possibly matching TRBD2 (5 bases). In germline, CDR1 is SEHNR, CDR2 FQNEAQ (reference sequence). V was cut by 2 bases and J by 5 bases, with 10 bases left in between. The CDR3 has 13 residues.

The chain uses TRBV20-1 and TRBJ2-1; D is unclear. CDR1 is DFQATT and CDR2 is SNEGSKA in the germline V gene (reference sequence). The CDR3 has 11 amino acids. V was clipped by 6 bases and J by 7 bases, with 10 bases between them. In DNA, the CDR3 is TGCAGTGCCACAAACATGAATGAGCAGTTCTTC. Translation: CSATNMNEQFF.

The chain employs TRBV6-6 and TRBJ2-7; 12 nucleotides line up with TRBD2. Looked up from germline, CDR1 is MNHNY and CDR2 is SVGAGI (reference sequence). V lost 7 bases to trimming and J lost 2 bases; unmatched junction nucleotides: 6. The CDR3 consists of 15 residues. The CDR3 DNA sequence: TGTGCCAGCAATGAGGGACTAGCGGGTACCTACGAGCAGTACTTC. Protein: CASNEGLAGTYEQYF.

The CDR3, as DNA: TGCAGCGTTGAAACTAGCGAGCACGAGCAGTACTTC. It codes for CSVETSEHEQYF. The rearrangement joins TRBV29-1 to TRBJ2-7, with 7 bases that match TRBD2. Germline V gene lookup returns CDR1 SQVTM and CDR2 ANQGSEA. The CDR3 length is 12 residues. The V and J ends lost 2 bases and 5 bases, in that order; junction bases with no gene match: 3.

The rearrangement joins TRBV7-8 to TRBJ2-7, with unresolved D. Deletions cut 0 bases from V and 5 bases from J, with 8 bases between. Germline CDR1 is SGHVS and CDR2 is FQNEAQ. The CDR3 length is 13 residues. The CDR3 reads CASSLAPLDEQYF. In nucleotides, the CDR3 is TGTGCCAGCAGCTTAGCGCCCCTCGACGAGCAGTACTTC.

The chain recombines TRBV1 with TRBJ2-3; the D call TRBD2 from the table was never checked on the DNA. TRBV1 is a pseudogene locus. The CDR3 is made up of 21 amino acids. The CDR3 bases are TGCACCAGCAGCCAAGATCATGTTAGCGGGGGGGGTCAAGGATCGGCAGATACGCAGTATTTT. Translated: CTSSQDHVSGGGQGSADTQYF.

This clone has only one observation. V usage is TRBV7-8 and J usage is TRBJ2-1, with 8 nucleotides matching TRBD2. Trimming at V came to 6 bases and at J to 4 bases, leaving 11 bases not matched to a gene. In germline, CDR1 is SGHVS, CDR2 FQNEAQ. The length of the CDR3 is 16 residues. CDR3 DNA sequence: TGTGCCAGCAGAAGGGGAGCTAGCGGGCCATACAATGAGCAGTTCTTC. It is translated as CASRRGASGPYNEQFF.

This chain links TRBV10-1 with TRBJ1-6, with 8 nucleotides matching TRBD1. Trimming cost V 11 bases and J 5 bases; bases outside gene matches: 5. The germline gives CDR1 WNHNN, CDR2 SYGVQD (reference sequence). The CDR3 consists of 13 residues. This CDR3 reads CASDREDNSPLHF. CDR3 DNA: TGCGCCTCGGACAGGGAGGATAATTCACCCCTCCACTTT.

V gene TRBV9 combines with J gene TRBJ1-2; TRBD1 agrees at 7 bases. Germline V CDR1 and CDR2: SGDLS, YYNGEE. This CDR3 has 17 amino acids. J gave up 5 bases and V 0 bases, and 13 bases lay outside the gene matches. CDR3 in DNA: TGTGCCAGCAGCGTAGGACCCTCCGGGACAGCTCTTTATGGCTACACCTTC. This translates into CASSVGPSGTALYGYTF.

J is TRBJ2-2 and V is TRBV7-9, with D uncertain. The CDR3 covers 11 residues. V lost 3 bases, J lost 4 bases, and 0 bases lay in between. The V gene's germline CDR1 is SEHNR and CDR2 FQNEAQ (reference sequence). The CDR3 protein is CASSFTGELFF. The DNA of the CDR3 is TGTGCCAGCAGCTTCACCGGGGAGCTGTTTTTT. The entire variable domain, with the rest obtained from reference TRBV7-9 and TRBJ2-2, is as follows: DTGVSQNPRHKITKRGQNVTFRCDPISEHNRLYWYRQTLGQGPEFLTYFQNEAQLEKSRLLSDRFSAERPKGSFSTLEIQRTEQGDSAMYLCASSFTGELFFGEGSRLTVL.

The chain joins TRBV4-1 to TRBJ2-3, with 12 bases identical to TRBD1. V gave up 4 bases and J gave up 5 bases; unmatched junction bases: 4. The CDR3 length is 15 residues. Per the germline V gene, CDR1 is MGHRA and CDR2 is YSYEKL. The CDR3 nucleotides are TGCGCCAGCAGCCCGGGACAGGGGGCAGGAGATACGCAGTATTTT. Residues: CASSPGQGAGDTQYF.

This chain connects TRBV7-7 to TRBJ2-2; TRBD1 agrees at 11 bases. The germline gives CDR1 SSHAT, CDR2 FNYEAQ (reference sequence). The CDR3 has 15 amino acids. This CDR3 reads CASGPGTGGTGELFF. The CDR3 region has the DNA TGTGCTAGCGGCCCAGGGACAGGGGGAACCGGGGAGCTGTTTTTT.

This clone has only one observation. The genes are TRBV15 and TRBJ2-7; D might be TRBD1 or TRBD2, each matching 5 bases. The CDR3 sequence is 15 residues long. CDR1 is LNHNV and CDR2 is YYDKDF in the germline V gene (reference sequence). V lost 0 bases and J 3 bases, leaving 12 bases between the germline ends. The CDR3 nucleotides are TGTGCCACCAGCAGAGATAGGGGACCGAGCTACGAGCAGTACTTC. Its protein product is CATSRDRGPSYEQYF.

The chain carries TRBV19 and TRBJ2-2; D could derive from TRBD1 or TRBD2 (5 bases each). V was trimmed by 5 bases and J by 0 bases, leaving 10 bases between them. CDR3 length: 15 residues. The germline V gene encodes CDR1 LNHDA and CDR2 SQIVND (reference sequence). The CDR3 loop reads CASSWGFANTGELFF. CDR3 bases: TGTGCCAGTAGTTGGGGGTTCGCGAACACCGGGGAGCTGTTTTTT. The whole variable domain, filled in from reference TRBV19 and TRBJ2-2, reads DGGITQSPKYLFRKEGQNVTLSCEQNLNHDAMYWYRQDPGQGLRLIYYSQIVNDFQKGDIAEGYSVSREKKESFPLTVTSAQKNPTAFYLCASSWGFANTGELFFGEGSRLTVL.

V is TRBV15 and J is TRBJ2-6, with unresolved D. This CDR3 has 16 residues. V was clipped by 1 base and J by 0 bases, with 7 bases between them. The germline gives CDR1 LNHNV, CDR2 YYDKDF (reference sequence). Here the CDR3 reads CATSRGAVSGANVLTF. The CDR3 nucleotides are TGTGCCACCAGCAGAGGGGCAGTCTCTGGGGCCAACGTCCTGACTTTC.

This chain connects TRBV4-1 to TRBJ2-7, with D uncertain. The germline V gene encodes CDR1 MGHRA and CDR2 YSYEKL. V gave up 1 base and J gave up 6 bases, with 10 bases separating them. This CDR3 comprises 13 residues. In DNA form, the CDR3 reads TGCGCCAGCAGCCAAGTTACGGGTGGCGAGCAGTACTTC. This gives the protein CASSQVTGGEQYF.

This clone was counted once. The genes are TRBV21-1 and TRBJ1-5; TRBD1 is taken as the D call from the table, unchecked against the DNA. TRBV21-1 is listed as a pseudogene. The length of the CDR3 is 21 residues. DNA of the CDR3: TGTGCCAGCAGCAAAGAGGGACAGACCCTTACGACCGCTAAGGGCAATCAGCCCCAGCATTTT. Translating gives CASSKEGQTLTTAKGNQPQHF.

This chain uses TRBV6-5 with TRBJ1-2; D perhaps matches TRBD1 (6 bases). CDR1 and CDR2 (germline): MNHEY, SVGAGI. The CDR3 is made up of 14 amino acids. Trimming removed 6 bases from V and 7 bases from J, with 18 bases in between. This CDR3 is CASSPPSGVSGYTF. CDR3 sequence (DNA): TGTGCCAGCAGCCCCCCCTCAGGGGTTAGTGGCTACACCTTC.

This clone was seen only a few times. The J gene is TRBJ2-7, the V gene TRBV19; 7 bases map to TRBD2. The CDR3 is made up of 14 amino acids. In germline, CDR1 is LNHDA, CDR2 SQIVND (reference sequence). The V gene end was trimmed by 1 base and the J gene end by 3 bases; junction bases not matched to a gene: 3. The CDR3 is CASSIAGGVYEQYF. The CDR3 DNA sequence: TGTGCCAGTAGTATAGCGGGAGGTGTCTACGAGCAGTACTTC.

CDR3 nucleotides: TGTGCCAGCAGCTTGGCCTGGGACCCGCGGGGCACTGAAGCTTTCTTT. This encodes CASSLAWDPRGTEAFF. The chain is built from TRBV5-4 and TRBJ1-1, with D perhaps TRBD1 (5 bases). The V gene's germline CDR1 is SGHNT and CDR2 YYREEE (reference sequence). Trimming removed 0 bases at V and 4 bases at J, with 16 bases between. The CDR3 is 16 residues long. Combining the CDR3 with reference TRBV5-4 and TRBJ1-1 gives the whole variable domain ETGVTQSPTHLIKTRGQQVTLRCSSQSGHNTVSWYQQALGQGPQFIFQYYREEENGRGNFPPRFSGLQFPNYSSELNVNALELDDSALYLCASSLAWDPRGTEAFFGQGTRLTVV.

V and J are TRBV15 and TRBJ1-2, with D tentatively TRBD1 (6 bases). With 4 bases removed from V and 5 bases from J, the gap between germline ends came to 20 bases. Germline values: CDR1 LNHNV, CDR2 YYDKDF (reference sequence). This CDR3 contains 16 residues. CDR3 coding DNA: TGTGCCACCAGCACCGGGGCGGGGGCGGTTGAATATGGCTACACCTTC. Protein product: CATSTGAGAVEYGYTF.

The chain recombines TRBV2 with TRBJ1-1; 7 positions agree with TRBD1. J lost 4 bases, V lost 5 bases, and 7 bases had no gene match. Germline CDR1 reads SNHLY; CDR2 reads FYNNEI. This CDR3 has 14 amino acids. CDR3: CASSPTGLGTEAFF. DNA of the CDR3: TGTGCCAGCAGTCCGACAGGGTTGGGCACTGAAGCTTTCTTT.

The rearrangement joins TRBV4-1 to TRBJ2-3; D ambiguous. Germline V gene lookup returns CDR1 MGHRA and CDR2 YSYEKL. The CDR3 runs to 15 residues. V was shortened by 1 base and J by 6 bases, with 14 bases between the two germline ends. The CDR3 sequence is CASSQGQGLGDTQYF. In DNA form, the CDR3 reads TGCGCCAGCAGCCAAGGGCAAGGCTTGGGGGATACGCAGTATTTT.

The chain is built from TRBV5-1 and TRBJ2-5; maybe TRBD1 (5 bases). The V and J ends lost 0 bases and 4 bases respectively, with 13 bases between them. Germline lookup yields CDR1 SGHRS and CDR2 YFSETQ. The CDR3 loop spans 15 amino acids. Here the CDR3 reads CASSLDYRPRETQYF. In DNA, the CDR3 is TGCGCCAGCAGCTTGGATTACAGGCCGAGAGAGACCCAGTACTTC. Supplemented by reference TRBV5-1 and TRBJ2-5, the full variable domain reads KAGVTQTPRYLIKTRGQQVTLSCSPISGHRSVSWYQQTPGQGLQFLFEYFSETQRNKGNFPGRFSGRQFSNSRSEMNVSTLELGDSALYLCASSLDYRPRETQYFGPGTRLLVL.

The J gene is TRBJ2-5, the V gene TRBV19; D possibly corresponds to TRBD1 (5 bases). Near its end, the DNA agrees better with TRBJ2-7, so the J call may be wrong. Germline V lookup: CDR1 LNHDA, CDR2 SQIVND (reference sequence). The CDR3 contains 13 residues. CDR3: CASSLQGSYEQYF. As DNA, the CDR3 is TGTGCCAGTAGTTTGCAGGGCTCCTACGAGCAGTACTTC.

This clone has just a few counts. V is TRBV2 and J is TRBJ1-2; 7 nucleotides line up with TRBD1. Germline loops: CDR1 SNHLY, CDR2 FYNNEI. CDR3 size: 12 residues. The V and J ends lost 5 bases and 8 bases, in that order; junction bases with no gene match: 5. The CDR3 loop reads CASSWDRLGYTF. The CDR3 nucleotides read TGTGCCAGCAGTTGGGACAGATTAGGCTACACCTTC.

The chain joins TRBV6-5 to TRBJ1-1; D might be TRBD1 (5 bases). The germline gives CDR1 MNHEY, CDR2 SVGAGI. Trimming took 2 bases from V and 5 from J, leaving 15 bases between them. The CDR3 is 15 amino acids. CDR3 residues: CASSYLQGGRTEAFF. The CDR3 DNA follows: TGTGCCAGCAGTTACCTGCAGGGTGGTCGGACTGAAGCTTTCTTT.

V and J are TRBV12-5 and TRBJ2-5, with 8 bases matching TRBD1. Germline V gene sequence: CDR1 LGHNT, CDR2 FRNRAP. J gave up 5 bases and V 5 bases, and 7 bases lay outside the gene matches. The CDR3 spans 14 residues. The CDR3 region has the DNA TGTGCTAGTGGTGGGGACAGGCAAGGGGAGACCCAGTACTTC. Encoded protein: CASGGDRQGETQYF.

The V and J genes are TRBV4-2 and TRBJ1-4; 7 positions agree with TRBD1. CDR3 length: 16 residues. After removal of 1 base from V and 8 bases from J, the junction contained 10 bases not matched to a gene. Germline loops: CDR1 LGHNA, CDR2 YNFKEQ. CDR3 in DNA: TGTGCCAGCAGCCAAGGGGGGACAGCAATGCGGGAAAAACTGTTTTTT. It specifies CASSQGGTAMREKLFF.